The clone carrying this T cell receptor beta chain turned up a few times. The J segment lost 0 bases and the V segment lost 10 bases, leaving 10 bases of the junction unmatched. CDR1 and CDR2 (germline): SGHTS, YDEGEE. CDR3 size: 15 residues. Some clones are missing from TCRdb's copy, which holds only in-frame ones; the method was immunoSEQ multiplex PCR. Of roughly 160,000 clones in the sample, roughly 90% were seen once. The sample comes from a study of blood T cell repertoires in COVID-19. Sequencing input: peripheral blood. This sequence was found in a man younger than 35 with acute or convalescent COVID-19. The chain is built from TRBV5-8 and TRBJ2-5; 9 bases fit TRBD2. CDR3 loop: CASVWSGGYQETQYF. CDR3 in DNA: TGTGCCTCAGTCTGGAGCGGGGGGTACCAAGAGACCCAGTACTTC.